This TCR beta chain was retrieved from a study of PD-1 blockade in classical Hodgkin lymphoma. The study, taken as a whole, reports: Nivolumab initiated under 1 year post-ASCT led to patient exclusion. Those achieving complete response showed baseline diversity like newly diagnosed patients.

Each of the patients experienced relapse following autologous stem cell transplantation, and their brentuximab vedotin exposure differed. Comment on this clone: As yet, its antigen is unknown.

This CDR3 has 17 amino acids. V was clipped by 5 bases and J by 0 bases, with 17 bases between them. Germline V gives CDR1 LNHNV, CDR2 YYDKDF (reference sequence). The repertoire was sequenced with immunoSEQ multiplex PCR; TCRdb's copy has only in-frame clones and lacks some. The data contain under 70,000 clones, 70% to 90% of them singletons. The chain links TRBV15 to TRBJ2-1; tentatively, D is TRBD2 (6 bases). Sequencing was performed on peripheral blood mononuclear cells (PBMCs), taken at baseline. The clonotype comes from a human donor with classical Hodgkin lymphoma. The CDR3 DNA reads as TGTGCCACCAGCGGGCCTGGGGAGGAGAGCTCCTACAATGAGCAGTTCTTC. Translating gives CATSGPGEESSYNEQFF.